This T cell receptor (beta chain) was obtained from a study of cytomegalovirus exposure and HLA in healthy donors. From germline, CDR1 is KGHSH and CDR2 LQKENI. The CDR3 has 14 amino acids. The V gene lost 3 bases and the J gene lost 4 bases, with 9 bases spanning the gap. Turning to this clone: No antigen is known for it.

Regarding the study as a whole: Associated with cytomegalovirus, according to the listing, were fewer than 200 TCR beta chains. Among donors in an Asian-associated ancestry cluster, a later analysis reportedly found fewer N-insertions than the roughly 700-donor mean.

PCR was performed using 60 Vbeta and 13 Jbeta primers. Assay: immunoSEQ multiplex PCR; the TCRdb copy retains only in-frame clones and omits some. The sample consists of 130,000 or so clones, 70% to 85% of them appearing once. Sequenced material: PBMCs. The clonotype was recovered from a female donor in good health and CMV-seronegative. This sequence joins TRBV18 and TRBJ2-2; no definite D call. CDR3 loop: CASSPTSSTGELFF. The CDR3 bases are TGTGCCAGCTCACCCACCTCGAGCACCGGGGAGCTGTTTTTT.